This T cell receptor beta chain emerged from a study of cytomegalovirus exposure and HLA in healthy donors. Study at large: HLA-typed donors contributed around 85 million unique TCRs, which were held in an early data release.

General study results and limits: The study listed roughly 160 cytomegalovirus-associated TCR beta chains. A later analysis showed that HLA-associated TCR beta chains had undergone more clonal expansion than equally common others. The later analysis indicated that the majority of CMV-associated TCR beta chains appeared HLA-restricted.

V was clipped by 4 bases and J by 5 bases; unmatched bases: 5. This CDR3 is built from 14 residues. Germline CDR1 reads SGHDT; CDR2 reads YYEEEE. The PCR used 60 Vbeta and 13 Jbeta primers. Here immunoSEQ multiplex PCR was the method, and the copy in TCRdb shows in-frame clones only, minus some. The table includes approximately 280,000 clones, 86% detected once. To note about this clone: Its target is unknown.

Sample: PBMCs. The receptor's source is a man aged 35-49 years in good health and CMV-seropositive. The chain is built from TRBV5-6 and TRBJ1-2; TRBD1 matches 10 bases. The DNA of the CDR3 is TGTGCCAGCAGCCAGGACAGGGGGATTTATGGCTACACCTTC. It is translated as CASSQDRGIYGYTF.